The source of this TCR beta chain is a study of long-term antiretroviral therapy in people with HIV. The samples, holding roughly 0.9-11 million cryopreserved PBMC, were thawed before DNA extraction was carried out. Whole-study results and caveats: Diversity increased after ART yet remained lower than in transplant donor controls. Pre-ART expanded clones dominated the repertoire at every time point.

A v3.0 immunoSEQ assay was performed at survey level. TCRdb's table, derived via immunoSEQ multiplex PCR, lists solely in-frame clones and lacks some. The data hold about 20,000 clones, with about 89% observed a single time. Germline CDR1 ENHRY, CDR2 SYGVKD. Trimming removed 5 bases at V and 3 bases at J, with 15 bases between. The CDR3 extends over 15 amino acids. Notes on this clone: Its cognate antigen is unknown.

The clonotype comes from a woman in her 50s with HIV. The rearrangement joins TRBV10-3 to TRBJ2-3, with a possible D match to TRBD1 (5 bases). Material: unsorted PBMCs, obtained around 2.7 years after starting antiretroviral therapy. The CDR3 region is CAISTKGVETDTQYF. CDR3 bases: TGTGCCATCAGTACTAAAGGGGTGGAGACAGATACGCAGTATTTT.